These 30 T cell receptor beta chains share one sample of origin, sequenced in a study of cytomegalovirus exposure and HLA in healthy donors. The assay was immunoSEQ multiplex PCR, and TCRdb's table has in-frame clones only and misses some. There are some 220,000 clones in the sample; about 89% occur only once, and more than 0.85% lies in the top ten. Sequencing was performed on PBMCs. All receptors come from a woman in her late teens or twenties in good health and CMV-seronegative.

This clone is a singleton in its sample. The chain employs TRBV4-1 and TRBJ1-1; a possible D gene is TRBD1 (5 bases). Germline CDR1 reads MGHRA; CDR2 reads YSYEKL. The CDR3 runs to 14 residues. V dropped 1 base and J dropped 3 bases, with 9 bases sitting between them. The CDR3 protein is CASSQGGGDTEAFF. CDR3 DNA: TGCGCCAGCAGCCAAGGGGGAGGGGACACTGAAGCTTTCTTT.

The J gene is TRBJ2-7, the V gene TRBV5-4, with unresolved D. The CDR3 extends over 15 amino acids. Germline assignment: CDR1 SGHNT and CDR2 YYREEE (reference sequence). Trimming took 1 base from V and 3 from J, leaving 14 bases between them. As DNA, the CDR3 is TGTGCCAGCAGCTTGTCGGTACAGACGAACTACGAGCAGTACTTC. Its translation: CASSLSVQTNYEQYF.

The chain joins TRBV27 to TRBJ1-2; 9 positions match TRBD1. Germline CDR1 reads MNHEY; CDR2 reads SMNVEV (reference sequence). The CDR3 has 15 amino acids. Unmatched junction bases numbered 10, after V lost 5 bases and J lost 6 bases. The CDR3 nucleotides read TGTGCCAGCAGTAGCTACAGGGGGCATGGAGATGGCTACACCTTC. The encoded protein is CASSSYRGHGDGYTF.

CDR3 DNA: TGTGCCAGCAGTACGACTATCTCCTCCTACAATGAGCAGTTCTTC. Amino acids: CASSTTISSYNEQFF. This chain uses TRBV6-5 with TRBJ2-1, with D maybe TRBD2 (5 bases). Germline-derived CDR1 and CDR2 are MNHEY and SVGAGI. The V end was cut by 5 bases, the J end by 0 bases, with 11 bases between. The length of the CDR3 is 15 residues.

The CDR3 DNA is TGCAGCGTTCGACAGGGGGCGTGGGAGACCCAGTACTTC. It is translated as CSVRQGAWETQYF. V usage is TRBV29-1 and J usage is TRBJ2-5, with TRBD1 identical over 10 bases. V lost 5 bases, J lost 5 bases, and 5 bases stayed unmatched. The CDR3 extends over 13 amino acids. Germline V lookup: CDR1 SQVTM, CDR2 ANQGSEA.

This chain uses TRBV27 with TRBJ2-7; TRBD2 matches at 11 bases. The CDR3 extends over 16 amino acids. Trimming removed 5 bases from V and 2 bases from J; junction bases left unmatched: 8. CDR1 is MNHEY and CDR2 is SMNVEV in the germline V gene (reference sequence). DNA of the CDR3: TGTGCCAGCAGTGCCCCCGGGACTAGCGGAGCCTACGAGCAGTACTTC. Translated: CASSAPGTSGAYEQYF.

J is TRBJ1-1 and V is TRBV10-2; possible D gene TRBD1, 6 bases. The ends were cut back, 1 base at V and 11 bases at J, with 17 bases in the middle. The CDR3 is 14 amino acids. Looked up from germline, CDR1 is WSHSY and CDR2 is SAAADI. Here the CDR3 DNA reads TGCGCCAGCAGTGAGTGGGACCGAGGGAGGGGGGCTTTCTTT. Protein sequence: CASSEWDRGRGAFF.

V and J are TRBV30 and TRBJ1-1; D is perhaps TRBD1 (5 bases). The CDR3 sequence is 16 residues long. Trimming removed 2 bases from V and 0 bases from J, with 16 bases in between. Germline V gene lookup returns CDR1 GTSNPN and CDR2 SVGIG (reference sequence). CDR3 sequence (DNA): TGTGCCTGGAGTCCAGGGTCACCGCCTATGAACACTGAAGCTTTCTTT. It encodes CAWSPGSPPMNTEAFF.

The CDR3 DNA follows: TGTGCCGGGGCGGGACTAGCGGGGCCGGAGCAGTTCTTC. Translating it yields CAGAGLAGPEQFF. The gene calls are TRBV6-1 and TRBJ2-1; 13 nucleotides match TRBD2. The CDR3 has 13 amino acids. Trimming at V came to 11 bases and at J to 10 bases, leaving 8 bases not matched to a gene. Germline assignment: CDR1 MNHNS and CDR2 SASEGT.

The DNA for the CDR3 is TGTGCCAGCAGTGAGGTAGCGGGGGCCTACAATGAGCAGTTCTTC. This codes for CASSEVAGAYNEQFF. The genes are TRBV2 and TRBJ2-1; 9 bases line up with TRBD2. The CDR3 spans 15 residues. The germline V gene has CDR1 SNHLY and CDR2 FYNNEI. V shed 3 bases and J 2 bases; nucleotides not matched to a gene: 2.

The CDR3 loop reads CASSGRGYQETQYF. CDR3 in DNA: TGCGCCAGCAGTGGACGAGGGTACCAAGAGACCCAGTACTTC. The chain uses TRBV10-2 and TRBJ2-5, with a tentative D call TRBD2 (5 bases). The germline V and J ends were trimmed by 4 bases and 0 bases, with 9 bases remaining between them. Germline V lookup: CDR1 WSHSY, CDR2 SAAADI. The CDR3 runs to 14 residues.

The chain carries TRBV28 and TRBJ1-1, with 7 nucleotides matching TRBD1. The germline gives CDR1 MDHEN, CDR2 SYDVKM. This CDR3 spans 12 amino acids. V lost 5 bases, J lost 7 bases, and 4 bases stayed unmatched. CDR3 residues: CASSHRGHEAFF. In nucleotides, the CDR3 is TGTGCCAGCAGTCACAGGGGACATGAAGCTTTCTTT.

The genes are TRBV9 and TRBJ1-2; no definite D call. This CDR3 is 14 amino acids long. Germline CDR1 and CDR2: SGDLS and YYNGEE. Between the trimmed V and J ends, which lost 1 base and 4 bases, there was a span of 11 bases. The CDR3 bases are TGTGCCAGCAGCGTATCGACTCTCTCCTATGGCTACACCTTC. This gives the protein CASSVSTLSYGYTF.

The DNA of the CDR3 is TGTGCCAGCAGAAGACTAGTAGGGGCGACAAACACTGAAGCTTTCTTT. Protein: CASRRLVGATNTEAFF. The chain joins TRBV28 to TRBJ1-1; possibly TRBD1 for D (5 bases). V was clipped by 6 bases and J by 2 bases, with 19 bases between them. The germline gives CDR1 MDHEN, CDR2 SYDVKM. CDR3 size: 16 residues.

The chain carries TRBV25-1 and TRBJ1-2, with D perhaps matching TRBD1 (5 bases). The germline V and J ends were trimmed by 3 bases and 3 bases, with 11 bases remaining between them. Germline V CDR1 and CDR2: MGHDK, SYGVNS. The CDR3 extends over 14 amino acids. CDR3 sequence reads: CASSEAKGDYGYTF. The CDR3 DNA reads as TGTGCCAGCAGTGAGGCCAAAGGGGACTATGGCTACACCTTC.

The J gene is TRBJ2-5, the V gene TRBV10-3; the D is unclear. The CDR3 has 13 amino acids. V lost 4 bases, J lost 4 bases, and 10 bases lay in between. The germline V gene has CDR1 ENHRY and CDR2 SYGVKD. The CDR3 protein is CAISGYGGETQYF. The CDR3 DNA reads as TGTGCCATCAGTGGGTACGGTGGAGAGACCCAGTACTTC.

The chain uses TRBV4-2 and TRBJ2-2, with unresolved D. The V and J ends lost 1 base and 6 bases respectively, with 12 bases between them. The V gene's germline CDR1 is LGHNA and CDR2 YNFKEQ. The CDR3 is 15 residues long. In DNA, the CDR3 is TGTGCCAGCAGCCAAGGGCCCCCCAGGCCCGGGGAGCTGTTTTTT. This translates into CASSQGPPRPGELFF.

This rearrangement joins TRBV11-2 to TRBJ2-2; possible D gene TRBD2, 6 bases. Germline loops: CDR1 SGHAT, CDR2 FQNNGV. Deletions cut 4 bases from V and 7 bases from J, with 16 bases between. This CDR3 comprises 15 residues. CDR3 sequence (DNA): TGTGCCAGCAGCTCGCCACTAGCTACAGGCGGGGAGCTGTTTTTT. Translated: CASSSPLATGGELFF.

Here the CDR3 reads CAISDPPGGPVSYEQYF. CDR3 DNA sequence: TGTGCCATCAGTGACCCCCCGGGAGGGCCGGTGTCCTACGAGCAGTACTTC. The chain couples TRBV10-3 to TRBJ2-7, with 8 bases matching TRBD2. The ends lost 3 bases at V and 1 base at J; junction bases unmatched: 11. This CDR3 has 17 amino acids. CDR1 is ENHRY, CDR2 SYGVKD, per germline.

The V and J genes are TRBV5-4 and TRBJ2-5; a weak D match, TRBD2 (5 bases). V gave up 3 bases and J gave up 0 bases, with 9 bases separating them. The germline gives CDR1 SGHNT, CDR2 YYREEE (reference sequence). This CDR3 has 14 amino acids. As DNA, the CDR3 is TGTGCCAGCAGCTCAGGACTCAACCAAGAGACCCAGTACTTC. The encoded protein is CASSSGLNQETQYF.

The chain is built from TRBV5-1 and TRBJ2-7, with TRBD1 matching 10 bases. Losses at the gene ends were 1 base for V and 1 base for J; bases not matched to a gene: 2. This CDR3 has 15 amino acids. Germline CDR1 is SGHRS and CDR2 is YFSETQ. The CDR3 DNA reads TGCGCCAGCAGCTTGCCGGGACAGGGGTCCTACGAGCAGTACTTC. Amino acids: CASSLPGQGSYEQYF.

In DNA, the CDR3 is TGTGCCAGCAGGCGGGAGGTGGACCAAGAGACCCAGTACTTC. It encodes CASRREVDQETQYF. This chain connects TRBV5-4 to TRBJ2-5, with 8 bases identical to TRBD2. With V trimmed by 5 bases and J by 0 bases, 3 bases remained unmatched. The CDR3 is 14 amino acids. Germline V gene data show CDR1 as SGHNT and CDR2 as YYREEE (reference sequence). Full variable domain (missing parts from reference TRBV5-4 and TRBJ2-5): ETGVTQSPTHLIKTRGQQVTLRCSSQSGHNTVSWYQQALGQGPQFIFQYYREEENGRGNFPPRFSGLQFPNYSSELNVNALELDDSALYLCASRREVDQETQYFGPGTRLLVL.

The V gene is TRBV7-3, the J gene TRBJ2-1; 7 positions agree with TRBD1. The CDR3 extends over 16 amino acids. Per germline, CDR1 SGHTA and CDR2 FQGTGA. After removal of 2 bases from V and 5 bases from J, the junction contained 9 bases not matched to a gene. The CDR3 protein is CASSLSSGTVNNEQFF. The CDR3 bases are TGTGCCAGCAGCTTATCCTCCGGGACAGTTAACAATGAGCAGTTCTTC. Drawing the rest from reference TRBV7-3 and TRBJ2-1, the complete variable domain is GAGVSQTPSNKVTEKGKYVELRCDPISGHTALYWYRQSLGQGPEFLIYFQGTGAADDSGLPNDRFFAVRPEGSVSTLKIQRTERGDSAVYLCASSLSSGTVNNEQFFGPGTRLTVL.

This chain joins TRBV7-8 and TRBJ1-1; D uncertain. The CDR3 loop spans 14 amino acids. V lost 0 bases to trimming and J lost 4 bases, with 9 bases between them. The germline gives CDR1 SGHVS, CDR2 FQNEAQ. For the CDR3, the DNA is TGTGCCAGCAGCTTAGCGGGAGATTTCACTGAAGCTTTCTTT. Translated: CASSLAGDFTEAFF.

The V call is TRBV19, the J call TRBJ2-2; TRBD1 matches at 7 bases. This CDR3 is 14 amino acids long. V trimming: 9 bases; J trimming: 0 bases; junction bases outside the gene matches: 4. Germline-derived CDR1 and CDR2 are LNHDA and SQIVND (reference sequence). CDR3 in amino acids: CASRTGANTGELFF. CDR3 nucleotides: TGTGCCAGCCGGACAGGCGCGAACACCGGGGAGCTGTTTTTT.

V usage is TRBV19 and J usage is TRBJ2-1; D may be TRBD2 (6 bases). The CDR3 has 15 amino acids. Germline CDR1 is LNHDA and CDR2 is SQIVND (reference sequence). Trimming removed 4 bases from V and 7 bases from J, with 17 bases in between. In DNA form, the CDR3 reads TGTGCCAGTAGTACCCGTGGCACTAGCTCTAATGAGCAGTTCTTC. This translates into CASSTRGTSSNEQFF.

The J gene is TRBJ2-1, the V gene TRBV10-3, with 9 bases lining up with TRBD1. The CDR3 covers 17 residues. Germline-derived CDR1 and CDR2 are ENHRY and SYGVKD. With 6 bases clipped from V and 5 bases from J, the junction kept 14 bases outside the gene matches. In DNA, the CDR3 is TGTGCCATCAGAAAGTTTCGGACAGGGGATCTCCACAATGAGCAGTTCTTC. The encoded protein is CAIRKFRTGDLHNEQFF.

V is TRBV7-8 and J is TRBJ2-7; D may be TRBD1 (7 bases). V lost 0 bases, J lost 4 bases, and 13 bases lay in between. Germline V lookup: CDR1 SGHVS, CDR2 FQNEAQ. This CDR3 region has 15 residues. CDR3 coding DNA: TGTGCCAGCAGCTTAGCGACGGCAGGGGGGTACGAGCAGTACTTC. Its protein is CASSLATAGGYEQYF.

V is TRBV14 and J is TRBJ2-2, with TRBD2 matching 9 bases. V dropped 4 bases and J dropped 1; count of bases not matched to a gene: 13. Germline V lookup: CDR1 SGHDN, CDR2 FVKESK. This CDR3 is built from 19 residues. The CDR3 nucleotides read TGTGCCAGCAGCCCGACAGCGGGAGGTGTGCGTTGGAACACCGGGGAGCTGTTTTTT. Its protein product is CASSPTAGGVRWNTGELFF.

V gene TRBV7-3 combines with J gene TRBJ2-1; D call uncertain. The CDR3 length is 15 residues. V lost 4 bases and J 0 bases, leaving 10 bases between the germline ends. Germline V lookup: CDR1 SGHTA, CDR2 FQGTGA. The CDR3 sequence is CASSSAPSSYNEQFF. Here the CDR3 DNA reads TGTGCCAGCAGCTCAGCGCCTAGCTCCTACAATGAGCAGTTCTTC.